The T cell receptor (beta chain) described here comes from a study of blood T cell repertoires in COVID-19. About the study: Researchers got acute and convalescent COVID-19 samples from the United States, Italy and Spain. Nucleic acid was either cDNA or gDNA, and it came from T cells, B-cell-depleted T cells, or PBMCs.

The protocol was immunoSEQ multiplex PCR, while the TCRdb copy is restricted to in-frame clones and leaves out a portion. The data contain 130,000 or so clones, 84% of them singletons. In its sample, this clone was seen a few times. This sequence was found in a man aged 60 to 75 with acute or convalescent COVID-19. The sample taken for sequencing was peripheral blood.

The CDR3, as DNA: TGTGCCAGCAGCGTAGCTACTGCGGGGAACACTGAAGCTTTCTTT. It translates to CASSVATAGNTEAFF. V is TRBV9 and J is TRBJ1-1; D remains ambiguous. CDR3 size: 15 residues. Trimming removed 0 bases from V and 1 base from J, with 10 bases in between. The V gene's germline CDR1 is SGDLS and CDR2 YYNGEE.